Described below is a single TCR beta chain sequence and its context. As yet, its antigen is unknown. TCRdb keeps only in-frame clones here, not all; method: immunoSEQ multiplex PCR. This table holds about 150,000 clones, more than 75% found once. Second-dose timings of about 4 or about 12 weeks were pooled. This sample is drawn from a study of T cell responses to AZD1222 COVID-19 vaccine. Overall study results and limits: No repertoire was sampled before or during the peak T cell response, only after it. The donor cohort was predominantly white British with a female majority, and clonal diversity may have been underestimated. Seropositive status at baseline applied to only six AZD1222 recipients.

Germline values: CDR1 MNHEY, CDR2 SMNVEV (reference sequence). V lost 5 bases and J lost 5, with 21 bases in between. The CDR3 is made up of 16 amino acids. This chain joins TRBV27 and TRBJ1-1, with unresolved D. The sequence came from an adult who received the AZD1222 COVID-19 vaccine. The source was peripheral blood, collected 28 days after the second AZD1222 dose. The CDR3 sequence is CASSPPIVGLRTEAFF. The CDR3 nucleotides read TGTGCCAGCAGTCCCCCAATCGTGGGGTTACGGACTGAAGCTTTCTTT.